This T cell receptor beta chain was identified during a study of blood T cell repertoires in COVID-19. Looking at the study overall: PBMCs, B-cell-depleted T cells, or T cells provided the cDNA or gDNA that made up the material.

V was cut by 3 bases and J by 0 bases, with 10 bases left in between. Germline CDR1 is SGHTA and CDR2 is FQGTGA. The CDR3 runs to 15 residues. Profiling relied on immunoSEQ multiplex PCR, and the TCRdb table lists in-frame clones only, not all of them. The sample lists about 310,000 clones, around 87% occurring once. This sequence originates from a man aged 45-65 years with active or convalescent COVID-19. The sample taken for sequencing was peripheral blood. This chain connects TRBV7-3 to TRBJ2-3; perhaps TRBD1 as D (5 bases). Here the CDR3 reads CASSLGHASTDTQYF. CDR3 DNA sequence: TGTGCCAGCAGCTTGGGGCATGCTAGCACAGATACGCAGTATTTT.